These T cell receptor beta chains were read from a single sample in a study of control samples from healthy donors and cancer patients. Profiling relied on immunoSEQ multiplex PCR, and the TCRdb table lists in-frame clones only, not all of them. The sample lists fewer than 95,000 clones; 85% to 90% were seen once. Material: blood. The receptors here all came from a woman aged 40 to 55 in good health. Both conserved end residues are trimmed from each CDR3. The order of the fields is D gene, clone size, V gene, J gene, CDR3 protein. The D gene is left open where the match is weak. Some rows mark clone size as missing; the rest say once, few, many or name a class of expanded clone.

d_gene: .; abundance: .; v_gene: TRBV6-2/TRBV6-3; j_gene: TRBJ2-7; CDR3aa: ASSYEPPYEQY
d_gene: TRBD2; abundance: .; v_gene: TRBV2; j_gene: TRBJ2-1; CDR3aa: ASRQTSGGSYNEQF
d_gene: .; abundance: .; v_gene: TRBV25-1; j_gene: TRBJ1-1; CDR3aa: ASSEFPGSLNTEAF
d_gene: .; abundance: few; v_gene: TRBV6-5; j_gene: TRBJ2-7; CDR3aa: ASKFRDTYEQY
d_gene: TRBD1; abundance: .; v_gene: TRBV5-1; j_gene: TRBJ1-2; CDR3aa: ASSPTGTGGLYGYT
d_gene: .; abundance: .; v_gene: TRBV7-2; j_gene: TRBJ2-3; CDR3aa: ASSLLADTQY
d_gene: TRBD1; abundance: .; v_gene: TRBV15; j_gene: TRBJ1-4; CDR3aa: ATSRGGTGGREKLF
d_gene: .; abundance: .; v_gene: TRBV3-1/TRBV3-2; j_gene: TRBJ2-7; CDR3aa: ASSQSDEQY
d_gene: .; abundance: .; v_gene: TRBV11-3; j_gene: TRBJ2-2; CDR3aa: ASSSQLGDTGELF
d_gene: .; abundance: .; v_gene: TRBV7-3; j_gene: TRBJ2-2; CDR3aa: ASSADARNTGELF
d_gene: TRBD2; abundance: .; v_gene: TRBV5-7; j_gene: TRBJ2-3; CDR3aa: ASKLRLAGGVVTDTQY
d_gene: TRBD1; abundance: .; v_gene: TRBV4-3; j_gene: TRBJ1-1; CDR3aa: ASSQGYRGRTEAF
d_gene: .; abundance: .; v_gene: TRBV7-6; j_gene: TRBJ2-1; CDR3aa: ASSLEVGSNEQF
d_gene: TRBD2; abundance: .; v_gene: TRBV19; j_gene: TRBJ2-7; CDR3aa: ASSMGYRGDEQY
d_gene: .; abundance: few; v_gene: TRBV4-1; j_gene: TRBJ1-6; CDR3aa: ASSQGASPLH
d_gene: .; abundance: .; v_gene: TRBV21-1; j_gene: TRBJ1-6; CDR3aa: ASSLGPKRPNSPLH
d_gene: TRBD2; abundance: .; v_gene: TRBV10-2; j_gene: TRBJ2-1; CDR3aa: ASSPRGGVTYNEQF
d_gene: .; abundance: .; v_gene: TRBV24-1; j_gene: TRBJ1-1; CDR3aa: ATRDDSGDTEAF
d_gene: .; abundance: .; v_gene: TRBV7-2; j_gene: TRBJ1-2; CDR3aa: ASSLFHGYT
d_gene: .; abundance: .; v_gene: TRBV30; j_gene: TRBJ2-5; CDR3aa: AWSGGGGEETQY
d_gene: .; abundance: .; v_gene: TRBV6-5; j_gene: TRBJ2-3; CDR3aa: ASSSGTSTDTQY
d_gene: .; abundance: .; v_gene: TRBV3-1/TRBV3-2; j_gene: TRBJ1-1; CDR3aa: ASSQVGIGTEAF
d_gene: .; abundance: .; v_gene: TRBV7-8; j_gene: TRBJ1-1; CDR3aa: ASSLASRVGTEAF
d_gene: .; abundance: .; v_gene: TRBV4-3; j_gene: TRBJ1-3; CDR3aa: ASSQVSSGNTIY
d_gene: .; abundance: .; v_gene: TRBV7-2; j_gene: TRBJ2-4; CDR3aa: ASSPARGQNIQY
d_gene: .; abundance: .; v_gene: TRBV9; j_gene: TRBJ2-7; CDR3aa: ASSVGPKGDEQY
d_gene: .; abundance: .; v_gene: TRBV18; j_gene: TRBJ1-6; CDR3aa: ASSPQGTYNSPLH
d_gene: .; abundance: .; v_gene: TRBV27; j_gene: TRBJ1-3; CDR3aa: ASSPRGGTYSGNTIY
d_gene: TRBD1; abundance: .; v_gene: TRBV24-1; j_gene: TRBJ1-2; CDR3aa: ATYRQGDGYT
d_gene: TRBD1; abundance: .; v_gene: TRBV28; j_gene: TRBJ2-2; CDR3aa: ASSLSRTGVAGELF
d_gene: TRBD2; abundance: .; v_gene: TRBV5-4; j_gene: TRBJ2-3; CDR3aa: ASSLAGAGGGTDTQY
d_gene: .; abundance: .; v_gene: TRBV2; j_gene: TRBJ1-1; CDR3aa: ASSTIALNTEAF
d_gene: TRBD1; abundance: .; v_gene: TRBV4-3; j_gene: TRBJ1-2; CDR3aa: ASSQAPGQGAGNYGYT
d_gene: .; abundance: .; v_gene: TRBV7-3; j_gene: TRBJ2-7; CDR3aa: ASSLAATGGFYEQY
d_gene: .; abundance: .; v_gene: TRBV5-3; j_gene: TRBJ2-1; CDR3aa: ARSSGPLAYNEQF
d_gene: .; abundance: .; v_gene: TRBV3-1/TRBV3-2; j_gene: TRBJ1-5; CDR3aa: ASSRRSEQPQH
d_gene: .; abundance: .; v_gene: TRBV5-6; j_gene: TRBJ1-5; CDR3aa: ASSGGYGNQPQH
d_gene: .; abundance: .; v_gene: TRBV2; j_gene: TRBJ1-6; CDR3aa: ASSDTGSEGPLH
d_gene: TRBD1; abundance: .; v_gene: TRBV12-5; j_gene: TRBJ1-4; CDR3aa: ASNRGDNEKLF
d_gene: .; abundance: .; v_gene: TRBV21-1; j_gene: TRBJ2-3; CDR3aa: ASRPGLPGTDTQY